Shown below are 17 T cell receptor beta chains from a single sample sequenced in a study of shared clonotypes between healthy human individuals. Assay used: immunoSEQ multiplex PCR; TCRdb lists only in-frame clones, some missing. The sample records about 2.4 million clones, 90% to 95% being singletons. Material: naive CD4+ T cells sorted from blood. Subset meaning: CD45RA+ positively selected. All receptors derive from a man in his late teens or twenties in good health.

Details on this clone: The identical CDR3 is also encoded by other nucleotide sequences in the sample. The rearrangement joins TRBV6-5 to TRBJ1-4; possibly TRBD1 for D (5 bases). Germline CDR1 reads MNHEY; CDR2 reads SVGAGI. V was clipped by 0 bases and J by 0 bases, with 5 bases between them. The CDR3 has 15 amino acids. The CDR3 here is CASSYSGATNEKLFF. As DNA, the CDR3 is TGTGCCAGCAGTTACTCGGGGGCAACTAATGAAAAACTGTTTTTT.

This chain links TRBV2 with TRBJ1-1; maybe TRBD1 (5 bases). The CDR3 is 11 residues long. V gave up 6 bases and J gave up 11 bases, with 13 bases separating them. Germline V gene lookup returns CDR1 SNHLY and CDR2 FYNNEI. The CDR3, as DNA: TGTGCCAGCAGCGACCAGGGTGCGGCTTTCTTT. This translates into CASSDQGAAFF.

The J gene is TRBJ2-1, the V gene TRBV6-4; TRBD1 might be the D (6 bases). Germline lookup yields CDR1 MRHNA and CDR2 SNTAGT. The CDR3 contains 13 residues. The germline V and J ends were trimmed by 8 bases and 9 bases, with 17 bases remaining between them. For the CDR3, the DNA is TGTGCCAGCCGGAGATCAGGGGCTGGTGAGCAGTTCTTC. This encodes CASRRSGAGEQFF.

This sequence joins TRBV28 and TRBJ1-4; D is uncertain. V was trimmed by 10 bases and J by 0 bases, leaving 3 bases between them. CDR1 and CDR2 from the germline V gene are MDHEN and SYDVKM. The CDR3 is 11 residues long. The CDR3 coding sequence is TGTGCCACCACAACTAATGAAAAACTGTTTTTT. Encoded protein: CATTTNEKLFF.

Here the CDR3 reads CASSPGGGRNSPLHF. The CDR3 nucleotides are TGTGCCAGCTCACCTGGAGGCGGCCGAAATTCACCCCTCCACTTT. V gene TRBV18 combines with J gene TRBJ1-6; unclear D gene. V was shortened by 3 bases and J by 7 bases, with 13 bases between the two germline ends. The germline V gene encodes CDR1 KGHSH and CDR2 LQKENI. The CDR3 loop spans 15 amino acids.

The chain is built from TRBV5-4 and TRBJ2-1; the D call may be TRBD1 or TRBD2 (5 bases each). V lost 4 bases to trimming and J lost 10 bases, with 15 bases between them. This CDR3 is built from 13 residues. Germline values: CDR1 SGHNT, CDR2 YYREEE (reference sequence). The CDR3 DNA is TGTGCCAGCAGCCGCCCAGGGAGTGACGAGCAGTTCTTC. Translated: CASSRPGSDEQFF.

This chain links TRBV27 with TRBJ2-7; TRBD2 might be the D (5 bases). Deletions cut 1 base from V and 3 bases from J, with 13 bases between. Germline loops: CDR1 MNHEY, CDR2 SMNVEV (reference sequence). This CDR3 is built from 15 residues. CDR3 amino acids: CASSLFRLANYEQYF. Here the CDR3 DNA reads TGTGCCAGCAGTTTATTTCGTTTAGCGAACTACGAGCAGTACTTC.

This chain uses TRBV4-3 with TRBJ2-3, with D maybe TRBD2 (5 bases). Germline CDR1 and CDR2: LGHNA and YSLEER. This CDR3 has 17 amino acids. Trimming removed 0 bases at V and 1 base at J, with 14 bases between. CDR3 in amino acids: CASSQEGSRAGTDTQYF. The CDR3, as DNA: TGCGCCAGCAGCCAAGAAGGGTCGCGGGCGGGCACAGATACGCAGTATTTT.

For this clone: The identical CDR3 is also encoded by other nucleotide sequences in the sample. The rearrangement joins TRBV5-1 to TRBJ2-5, with TRBD2 matching over 13 bases. Per the germline V gene, CDR1 is SGHRS and CDR2 is YFSETQ. The CDR3 totals 16 residues. V shed 4 bases and J 2 bases; nucleotides not matched to a gene: 5. The CDR3 region is CASSPGLAGRQETQYF. CDR3 bases: TGCGCCAGCAGCCCGGGACTAGCGGGAAGGCAAGAGACCCAGTACTTC.

The J gene is TRBJ2-1, the V gene TRBV9, with no clear D. V was trimmed by 4 bases and J by 0 bases, leaving 14 bases between them. Germline V lookup: CDR1 SGDLS, CDR2 YYNGEE. The CDR3 has 16 residues. The CDR3 sequence: CASSRRAASSYNEQFF. The CDR3 bases are TGTGCCAGCAGCCGACGGGCCGCAAGCTCCTACAATGAGCAGTTCTTC. The full variable domain, completed using reference TRBV9 and TRBJ2-1, is DSGVTQTPKHLITATGQRVTLRCSPRSGDLSVYWYQQSLDQGLQFLIQYYNGEERAKGNILERFSAQQFPDLHSELNLSSLELGDSALYFCASSRRAASSYNEQFFGPGTRLTVL.

V and J are TRBV18 and TRBJ2-1, with D tentatively TRBD2 (6 bases). From germline, CDR1 is KGHSH and CDR2 LQKENI. The CDR3 extends over 14 amino acids. Between the trimmed V and J ends, which lost 6 bases and 0 bases, there was a span of 9 bases. In DNA form, the CDR3 reads TGTGCCAGCTCGGGGACTTACTCCTACAATGAGCAGTTCTTC. Its protein is CASSGTYSYNEQFF.

The gene calls are TRBV27 and TRBJ2-2; 8 bases agree with TRBD1. J lost 1 base, V lost 5 bases, and 3 bases had no gene match. The V gene's germline CDR1 is MNHEY and CDR2 SMNVEV (reference sequence). This CDR3 has 15 residues. CDR3 DNA sequence: TGTGCCAGCAGTCGGACAGGGAGGAACACCGGGGAGCTGTTTTTT. Its translation is CASSRTGRNTGELFF.

This chain links TRBV4-1 with TRBJ2-7; 8 positions match TRBD1. V was clipped by 1 base and J by 5 bases; unmatched bases: 10. There are 16 residues in the CDR3. In germline, CDR1 is MGHRA, CDR2 YSYEKL. The CDR3 reads CASSQGTGNWRNEQYF. CDR3 DNA: TGCGCCAGCAGCCAAGGGACAGGGAATTGGAGAAACGAGCAGTACTTC.

The J gene is TRBJ2-5, the V gene TRBV10-3; the D gene is possibly TRBD2 (6 bases). Germline V gives CDR1 ENHRY, CDR2 SYGVKD. This CDR3 has 13 amino acids. CDR3 sequence (DNA): TGTGCTACCAGGACCCTGGGGGGAGAGACCCAGTACTTC. Translation: CATRTLGGETQYF.

The genes are TRBV30 and TRBJ1-6; D not certain. The CDR3 runs to 16 residues. The germline CDR1 and CDR2 sequences are GTSNPN and SVGIG (reference sequence). Trimming shortened V by 4 bases and J by 10 bases, and 23 bases separated the two germline ends. CDR3 amino acids: CAWTLFQVSDGSPLHF. For the CDR3, the DNA is TGTGCCTGGACCCTCTTCCAGGTCAGCGACGGGTCACCCCTCCACTTT. Looking up the rest from reference TRBV30 and TRBJ1-6 gives the full variable domain: SQTIHQWPATLVQPVGSPLSLECTVEGTSNPNLYWYRQAAGRGLQLLFYSVGIGQISSEVPQNLSASRPQDRQFILSSKKLLLSDSGFYLCAWTLFQVSDGSPLHFGNGTRLTVT.

This chain connects TRBV6-6 to TRBJ1-1, with TRBD1 matching over 7 bases. V gave up 6 bases and J gave up 8 bases; unmatched junction bases: 6. Germline assignment: CDR1 MNHNY and CDR2 SVGAGI (reference sequence). CDR3 length: 12 residues. The CDR3 region has the DNA TGTGCCAGCAGATCCTGGACAGGCGAAGCTTTCTTT. Translated: CASRSWTGEAFF.

This sequence joins TRBV27 and TRBJ1-5; 7 bases align to TRBD1. The CDR3 consists of 15 residues. Germline assignment: CDR1 MNHEY and CDR2 SMNVEV (reference sequence). The V gene end was trimmed by 11 bases and the J gene end by 4 bases; junction bases not matched to a gene: 14. The CDR3 nucleotides are TGTGCCTCGGGGGGAGGGACAGTCGGGAATCAGCCCCAGCATTTT. Amino acids: CASGGGTVGNQPQHF.